This T cell receptor (beta chain) derives from a study of blood T cell repertoires in COVID-19. Study details: Samples taken during acute and convalescent COVID-19 were collected in the United States, Italy and Spain. Sources were T cells, B-cell-depleted T cells, or PBMCs; the material itself was cDNA or gDNA.

This table comes from immunoSEQ multiplex PCR, and its TCRdb copy is limited to in-frame clones, with some not included. This sample has around 260,000 clones, with around 81% found just once. The CDR3 consists of 16 residues. CDR1 and CDR2 (germline): MDHEN, SYDVKM. Trimming at V came to 7 bases and at J to 8 bases, leaving 15 bases not matched to a gene. The clonotype was recovered from a person aged 65-85 years with COVID-19, enrolled during active disease. Sequencing was performed on peripheral blood. The chain is built from TRBV28 and TRBJ1-4, with 8 positions matching TRBD1. The CDR3 reads CASTASGGGFREKLFF. The DNA for the CDR3 is TGTGCCAGCACAGCATCAGGGGGCGGGTTTAGAGAAAAACTGTTTTTT.